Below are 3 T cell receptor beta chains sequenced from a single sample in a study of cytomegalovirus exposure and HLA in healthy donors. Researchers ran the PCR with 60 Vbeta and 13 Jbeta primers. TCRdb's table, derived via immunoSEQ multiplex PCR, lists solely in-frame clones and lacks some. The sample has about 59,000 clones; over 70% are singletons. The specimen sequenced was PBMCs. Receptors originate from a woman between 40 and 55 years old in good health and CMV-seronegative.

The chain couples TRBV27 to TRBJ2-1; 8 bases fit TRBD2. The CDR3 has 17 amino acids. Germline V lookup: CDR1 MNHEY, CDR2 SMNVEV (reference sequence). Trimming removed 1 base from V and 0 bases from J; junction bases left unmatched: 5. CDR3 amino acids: CASSLLGTSNSYNEQFF. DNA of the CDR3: TGTGCCAGCAGTTTATTGGGGACTAGTAACTCCTACAATGAGCAGTTCTTC.

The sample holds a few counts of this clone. The CDR3 DNA reads as TGTGCCAGTGCTCAAGGGGGACTAGTCCCAGAGACCCAGTACTTC. Amino acid sequence: CASAQGGLVPETQYF. This sequence joins TRBV6-1 and TRBJ2-5; TRBD2 aligns across 8 bases. This CDR3 spans 15 amino acids. Per the germline V gene, CDR1 is MNHNS and CDR2 is SASEGT. Germline trimming cut 9 bases from V and 4 bases from J; bases unmatched to any gene: 13.

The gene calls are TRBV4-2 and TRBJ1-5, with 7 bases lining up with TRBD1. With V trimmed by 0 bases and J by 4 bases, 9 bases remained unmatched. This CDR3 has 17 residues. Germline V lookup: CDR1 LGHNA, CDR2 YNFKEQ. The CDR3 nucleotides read TGTGCCAGCAGCCAAGACCTACAGGGGATGACGAATCAGCCCCAGCATTTT. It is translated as CASSQDLQGMTNQPQHF.